This is a list of T cell receptor beta chains from one sample in a study of shared clonotypes between healthy human individuals. TCRdb's table, derived via immunoSEQ multiplex PCR, lists solely in-frame clones and lacks some. The sample records hundreds of thousands of clones, about 96% being singletons. Material for sequencing was naive CD4+ T cells sorted from blood. These receptors came from a woman aged 25 to 39 in good health. CDR3s include the opening cysteine and the closing phenylalanine or tryptophan.

V	J	CDR3
TRBV27	TRBJ2-1	CASSLRGEQTGYEQFF
TRBV28	TRBJ1-2	CASSTLQGAYGYTF
TRBV11-2	TRBJ2-5	CASSSGTGGWTETQYF
TRBV6-1	TRBJ1-4	CASGGGNTNEKLFF
TRBV18	TRBJ2-2	CASSQAPRTVTGELFF
TRBV30	TRBJ2-7	CAWAVGGLYEQYF
TRBV28	TRBJ1-2	CASSSGQPSNYGYTF
TRBV5-1	TRBJ1-1	CASMTFPGNTEAFF
TRBV19	TRBJ2-3	CASTPASGRVPSTDTQYF
TRBV4-1	TRBJ2-3	CASSSYKGRVDTQYF
TRBV18	TRBJ2-7	CASSPPIAGVFEQYF
TRBV30	TRBJ1-4	CAWSVSTGNEKLFF
TRBV7-2	TRBJ2-3	CASSSGQSTDTQYF
TRBV9	TRBJ2-2	CASSVFLAGELFF
TRBV5-1	TRBJ2-1	CASSLSNEQFF
TRBV29-1	TRBJ1-2	CSVWRQGARGYTF
TRBV28	TRBJ1-5	CASTAGSGPQHF
TRBV6-6	TRBJ2-3	CASSFAGVGDTQYF
TRBV30	TRBJ1-5	CAWSWGRRPDYSNQPQHF
TRBV18	TRBJ1-1	CASSRQGENTEAFF
TRBV28	TRBJ2-1	CASSFATATYNEQFF
TRBV29-1	TRBJ2-1	CSVGQYLPRQFF
TRBV29-1	TRBJ1-1	CSAGPGEQLFF
TRBV5-1	TRBJ2-5	CASSLVGGQETQYF
TRBV28	TRBJ1-2	CASSPGAQGTQEGYGYTF
TRBV18	TRBJ2-7	CASSPLTGDGNYEQYF
TRBV5-1	TRBJ1-4	CASSLASRLITTNEKLFF
TRBV15	TRBJ1-5	CATSRDGREGQPQHF
TRBV6-6	TRBJ2-1	CASSYKTSGGNEQFF
TRBV9	.	CASSPRGERATYEQYF
TRBV18	TRBJ2-1	CASSPPRAAEQFF
TRBV30	TRBJ1-4	CAWSAYHSTGGTNEKLFF
TRBV27	TRBJ1-1	CASSPPALGYLTTEAFF
TRBV4-1	TRBJ2-7	CASSREGTVSSYEQYF
TRBV5-6	TRBJ1-1	CASRPGTGSPEAFF
TRBV25-1	TRBJ2-7	CASGRQENYEQYF
TRBV4-1	TRBJ2-2	CASSQGGTGELFF
TRBV10-1	TRBJ1-1	CASSLQGNTEAFF
TRBV28	TRBJ1-5	CASSYNQPQHF
TRBV28	TRBJ1-3	CASSLWLDRGSGNTIYF
TRBV6-1	TRBJ2-7	CASSESGKTYEQYF
TRBV28	TRBJ2-1	CASRGGDRAYNEQFF
TRBV5-8	TRBJ2-7	CASSLREHQYF
TRBV14	TRBJ2-5	CASSQNNWYQETQYF
TRBV19	TRBJ2-2	CASSTFGLASKANTGELFF
TRBV28	TRBJ2-1	CASQSNGQGYDEQFF
TRBV18	TRBJ2-7	CASSPIPSGTGNHYEQYF
TRBV6-5	TRBJ2-7	CASSYSGTGYEQYF
TRBV5-1	TRBJ2-7	CASSLEGRALGEQYF
TRBV10-2	TRBJ2-2	CATERGRNTGELFF
TRBV11-2	TRBJ2-5	CASSPGTGRETQYF
TRBV11-1	TRBJ2-1	CASSWGDVPLGYNEQFF